The source of this T cell receptor (beta chain) is a study of CD8+CD57+ T cells in acquired aplastic anemia (dated by TCRdb to the late 2010s). The study in broad terms: A mean of approximately 3 ug of DNA, ranging from roughly 0.2 to 30 ug, was extracted from sorted CD4+ and CD8+ cells.

Ends trimmed: V by 1 base, J by 6 bases; bases unmatched to a gene: 9. The germline V gene (reference sequence) yields DFQATT for CDR1 and SNEGSKA for CDR2. CDR3 length: 15 amino acids, cysteine to phenylalanine. This entry keeps only the CDR3 DNA: 45 bases, framed from base 1. The sample holds many counts of this clonotype. No cognate antigen has been identified for it. No base qualities exist here, and no much larger clone lies one base off it. The investigation overall reported the following: Patients and healthy controls showed no significant difference in CD8+ Simpson's diversity (P=0.060). Roughly 30 CD8+ CDR3 sequences were found to be shared between patients and controls, but these sequences appeared to be highly expressed in patients and within the immunodominant clones of the patients.

TCR beta VDJ combination and CDR3 sequence profiling used genomic DNA as the template. An Illumina HiSeq 2000 was used for TCR repertoire sequencing. Turning to the authors' computational methods: Repertoires were assessed using TRBV/TRBJ rearrangement plots, CDR3 size and DJ length profiles, and Simpson's diversity index. Whichever DNA sequence was most abundant in the deep sequencing data was defined as the immunodominant clone. CDR3 amino acid sequences were checked for sharing across subjects and were also compared against the VDJdb database and published repertoires. Using fastp at Q25 and MiXCR, TCRdb reprocessed the public reads and kept productive beta chains. Merged by CDR3 protein, the rows form single entries marked with the most common genes and DNA. The V and J calls here are based on TCRdb, not the publication. Within this sample are 250,000 to 300,000 distinct CDR3 sequences, with approximately 55% of them counted one time only. Of the sample, roughly 8% falls within the top ten clones.

In this study, sorted CD4+ and CD8+ T cells from the blood of healthy subjects and of severe aplastic anemia patients had their TCR repertoires deep-sequenced. Ficoll-Paque density gradient centrifugation was used to isolate peripheral blood mononuclear cells. CD4+ and CD8+ T cells were sorted by FACS or magnetic beads before DNA extraction. This TCR came from a human donor with severe aplastic anemia or a healthy control (not recorded which). Source material: sorted CD4+, CD8+, or CD8+CD57+ T cells (not recorded which) from PBMCs. This receptor chain uses TRBV20-1 and TRBJ1-5; 7 bases in the middle match TRBD1. The nucleotides are TGCAGTGCTAGAGTAGGCGCAGGGGACAGTCAGCCCCAGCATTTT. Translated, it gives CSARVGAGDSQPQHF.